This TCR beta chain emerged from a study of vaccination effects on CD4 cells after COVID-19. Study results and limitations: Few convalescent patients, and no early post-infection timepoints, were available to the study.

Antigen-specific CD4+ T cell clonotypes were called by their expansion after viral peptide-pool culture in ViraFEST. An approximately 10-day culture period preceded the isolation of CD4+ T cells. Of the BNT162b2 and mRNA-1273 vaccines, participants received two doses of one or the other. About this clone: What it binds is not known.

This CDR3 is built from 13 residues. CDR1 and CDR2 from the germline V gene are GTSNPN and SVGIG (reference sequence). Trimming cost V 4 bases and J 1 base; bases outside gene matches: 2. The protocol was immunoSEQ multiplex PCR, while the TCRdb copy is restricted to in-frame clones and leaves out a portion. This table holds 25,000 to 35,000 clones, about four fifths found once. V and J are TRBV30 and TRBJ2-3; 7 bases map to TRBD1. The clonotype originates from a human donor who received a COVID-19 vaccine. Some clones in this sample may be carry-over from other donors' samples. This specimen consisted of CD4+ T cells from PBMCs cultured with HCoV-NL63 spike peptides, obtained after COVID-19 vaccination. Here the CDR3 reads CAWTDRGTDTQYF. Here the CDR3 DNA reads TGTGCCTGGACCGACAGGGGCACAGATACGCAGTATTTT.